The clone carrying this T cell receptor beta chain was seen only once. This entry belongs to a study of blood T cell repertoires in COVID-19. Germline-derived CDR1 and CDR2 are SGHNT and YYREEE (reference sequence). The length of the CDR3 is 13 residues. V dropped 3 bases and J dropped 1 base, with 7 bases sitting between them. TCRdb's table, derived via immunoSEQ multiplex PCR, lists solely in-frame clones and lacks some. The sample holds 140,000 to 150,000 clones, over 80% seen once. This clonotype was obtained from a man aged 50-60 years who had recovered from COVID-19. The sample comprised peripheral blood. This chain links TRBV5-4 with TRBJ1-1; possible D gene TRBD1, 5 bases. The CDR3 sequence is CASSSTENTEAFF. The CDR3 DNA sequence: TGTGCCAGCAGCTCGACAGAGAACACTGAAGCTTTCTTT.